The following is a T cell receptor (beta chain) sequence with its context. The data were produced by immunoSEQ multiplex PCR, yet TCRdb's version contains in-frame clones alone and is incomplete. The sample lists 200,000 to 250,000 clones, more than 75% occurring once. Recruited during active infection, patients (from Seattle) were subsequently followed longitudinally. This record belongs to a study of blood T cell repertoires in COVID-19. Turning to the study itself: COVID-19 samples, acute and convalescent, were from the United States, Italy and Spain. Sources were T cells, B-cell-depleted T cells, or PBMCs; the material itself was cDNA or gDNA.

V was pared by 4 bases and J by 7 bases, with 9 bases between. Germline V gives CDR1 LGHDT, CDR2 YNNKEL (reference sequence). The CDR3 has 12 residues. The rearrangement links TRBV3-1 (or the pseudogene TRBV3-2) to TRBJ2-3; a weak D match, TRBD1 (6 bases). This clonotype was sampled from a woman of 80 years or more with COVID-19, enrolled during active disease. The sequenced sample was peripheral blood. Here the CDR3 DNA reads TGTGCCAGCAGCCCAGGGGAATATACGCAGTATTTT. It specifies CASSPGEYTQYF.